The entry that follows covers one TCR beta chain sequence. The antigen is undetermined. At one end, the junction sequence differs from germline, possibly due to a read error. These data come from a study of shared clonotypes between healthy human individuals. General observations from the study: Shared across four donors were around 5% of the naive CD4 clonotypes.

Sorted subsets were amplified in replicate PCRs using around 0.2 ug DNA, roughly 30,000 T cell genomes. This table comes from immunoSEQ multiplex PCR, and its TCRdb copy is limited to in-frame clones, with some not included. The sample shows some 2 million clones, around 95% of them seen only once. The donors were adults (healthy and HIV-negative) with no recent acute infections or vaccinations. CDR1 and CDR2 from the germline V gene are MDHEN and SYDVKM. The CDR3 contains 16 residues. The source material was naive CD4+ T cells sorted from blood. Stated subset: CD45RA+ positively selected. This clonotype was obtained from a man between 18 and 29 years old in good health. The chain links TRBV28 to TRBJ1-5; 10 nucleotides agree with TRBD1. CDR3 residues: CASSSFMTGGNQPQHF. CDR3 sequence (DNA): TGTGCCAGCAGTTCGTTCATGACAGGGGGCAACCAGCCCCAGCATTTT.